Listed below are T cell receptor beta chains from one sample, sequenced in a study of Graves' ophthalmopathy and Graves' hyperthyroidism. TCRdb re-derived calls from the multiplex PCR reads in MiXCR, one entry per CDR3 protein. The sample holds about 500,000 distinct CDR3 sequences, 13% to 15% seen once. The sample taken for sequencing was blood. These receptors all stem from a young woman with Graves' ophthalmopathy. CDR3s include the opening cysteine and the closing phenylalanine or tryptophan. A D gene is named only where the DNA matches it firmly. Clone size is shown for a subset of rows, as once, few, many or a class of expanded clone.

D gene,clone size,CDR3 length,J gene,V gene,CDR3 DNA,CDR3 protein
-,many,14,TRBJ1-6,TRBV6-1,TGTGCCAGCAGGAACAGGGTCTATAATTCACCCCTCCACTTT,CASRNRVYNSPLHF
TRBD2,-,13,TRBJ2-7,TRBV6-5,TGTGCCAGCAGTTCGCCGGGGGGGAACGAGCAGTACTTC,CASSSPGGNEQYF
-,-,13,TRBJ2-2,TRBV7-6,TGTGCCAGCAGCCCCCGACTATCGGGGGATCTGTTTTTT,CASSPRLSGDLFF
TRBD1,many,15,TRBJ2-6,TRBV6-1,TGTGCCAGCATCCGACAGGGGCCTGGGGCCAACGTCCTGACTTTC,CASIRQGPGANVLTF
TRBD1,-,19,TRBJ2-6,TRBV3-1,TGTGCCAGCAGCCCAAGGGGGACAGCTTTAAGCTCTGGGGCCAACGTCCTGACTTTC,CASSPRGTALSSGANVLTF
-,-,17,TRBJ2-4,TRBV30,TGTGCCTGGAGTTCCCCCGGCGGTAGCCTAGCCAAAAACATTCAGTACTTC,CAWSSPGGSLAKNIQYF
-,-,14,TRBJ1-1,TRBV25-1,TGTGCCAGCAGTGACGCCGGGGGATGGGTGAGAGCTTTCTTT,CASSDAGGWVRAFF
-,many,15,TRBJ1-1,TRBV6-2/TRBV6-3,TGTGCCAGCAGTTACCGACAGGCCAGGGACACTGAAGCTTTCTTT,CASSYRQARDTEAFF
TRBD1,many,14,TRBJ1-1,TRBV12-3/TRBV12-4,TGTGCCAGCAGTCTCCGACAGGGAAGGACTGAAGCTTTCTTT,CASSLRQGRTEAFF
-,few,14,TRBJ1-4,TRBV24-1,TGTGCCACCAGTGACCCAGGACTGTCTGAGGAACTGTTTTTT,CATSDPGLSEELFF
-,many,12,TRBJ2-5,TRBV6-1,TGTGCCAGCAGCTACCAGGGGGAGACCCAGTACTTC,CASSYQGETQYF
-,many,12,TRBJ1-1,TRBV11-2,TGTGCCGGCAGCTTAGTGGATAGGGAAGCTTTCTTT,CAGSLVDREAFF
-,many,13,TRBJ2-2,TRBV6-2/TRBV6-3,TGTGCCAGCAGGATCGATCACACCGGGGAGCTGTTTTTT,CASRIDHTGELFF
TRBD1,-,16,TRBJ1-5,TRBV5-5,TGTGCCAGCAGCTTGGGGACAGGGTTTAGCAATCAGCCCCAGCATTTT,CASSLGTGFSNQPQHF
TRBD1,-,12,TRBJ2-7,TRBV6-1,TGTGCCAGCAGTAAGACAGGGGACGAGCAGTACTTC,CASSKTGDEQYF
-,many,14,TRBJ1-5,TRBV19,TGTGCCAGTACTCAAGGATTCCAAAATCAGCCCCAGCATTTT,CASTQGFQNQPQHF
TRBD2,many,18,TRBJ2-7,TRBV6-2/TRBV6-3,TGTGCCAGCAGCTCATCGGGACTAGCGGATGCCCCCGCCTACGAGCAGTACTTC,CASSSSGLADAPAYEQYF
-,many,14,TRBJ1-5,TRBV12-5,TGTGCTAGTGGTTTGGTTTACGGGTATCAGCCCCAGCATTTT,CASGLVYGYQPQHF
-,many,15,TRBJ2-6,TRBV5-1,TGCGCCAGCAGCTTGGACAGGGCTGGGGCCAACGTCCTGACTTTC,CASSLDRAGANVLTF
-,-,14,TRBJ2-7,TRBV2,TGTGCCAGCCTCTGGGGCGAGAGCTTCTACGAGCAGTACTTC,CASLWGESFYEQYF
-,many,15,TRBJ1-1,TRBV13,TGTGCCAGCAGCTCCCGACAAGGGGGGGACACTGAAGCTTTCTTT,CASSSRQGGDTEAFF
TRBD2,many,16,TRBJ2-5,TRBV7-2,TGTGCCAGCAGCTTATCGGCTAGCGGGCCTCAAGAGACCCAGTACTTC,CASSLSASGPQETQYF
-,-,13,TRBJ2-7,TRBV28,TGTGCCAGCAGTCTAGCCCCGGGTAACGAGCAGTACTTC,CASSLAPGNEQYF
TRBD2,many,16,TRBJ2-7,TRBV12-5,TGTGCTAGTGGTTTGGACCCAGCGGGAGGGTCCTACGAGCAGTACTTC,CASGLDPAGGSYEQYF
-,few,16,TRBJ2-7,TRBV18,TGTGCCAGCTCACGAGGGGGCGGCGGGAGCTCCTACGAGCAGTACTTC,CASSRGGGGSSYEQYF
-,few,16,TRBJ2-5,TRBV6-1,TGTGCCAGCAGTGAACCTTTGACTAGTCGAACGGAGACCCAGTACTTC,CASSEPLTSRTETQYF
-,many,14,TRBJ2-5,TRBV27,TGTGCCAGCAGTTCCCCCCTACAGTTGGAGACCCAGTACTTC,CASSSPLQLETQYF
TRBD1,many,15,TRBJ1-2,TRBV12-3/TRBV12-4,TGTGCCAGCAGTCCGCGGGACAGCAGTTCCTATGGCTACACCTTC,CASSPRDSSSYGYTF
TRBD1,medium-sized,13,TRBJ1-2,TRBV20-1,TGCAGTGCTATAAGGCAGGGGGTGGGCGGCTACACCTTC,CSAIRQGVGGYTF
TRBD2,-,17,TRBJ2-4,TRBV4-2,TGTGCCAGCAGCCAAGATCTAGTTAGCGGGAGCATGAACATTAAGTACTTC,CASSQDLVSGSMNIKYF
TRBD2,-,13,TRBJ2-4,TRBV6-2/TRBV6-3,TGTGCCAGCAGTCTAATGCTGACTAGCCCTCAGTACTTC,CASSLMLTSPQYF
-,-,16,TRBJ1-6,TRBV4-1,TGCGCCAGCAGCTTCCAAGGGGGGCTTGGTAATTCACCCCTCCACTTT,CASSFQGGLGNSPLHF
-,many,13,TRBJ2-7,TRBV12-3/TRBV12-4,TGTGCCAGCAGTTTAGTTCAGGGGTACGAGCAGTACTTC,CASSLVQGYEQYF
TRBD2,many,15,TRBJ2-7,TRBV11-2,TGTGCCAGCAGCCAGGCGGGGGGTACCTCCTACGAGCAGTACTTC,CASSQAGGTSYEQYF
-,many,20,TRBJ1-3,TRBV12-3/TRBV12-4,TGTGCCAGCAGTTTAGTCCGGGGGGGCCCCCCATCGAGCTCTGGAAACACCATATATTTT,CASSLVRGGPPSSSGNTIYF
TRBD1,-,15,TRBJ2-2,TRBV9,TGTGCCAGCAGCCGGGGACAGGGATCGAGCGGGGAGCTGTTTTTT,CASSRGQGSSGELFF
TRBD2,many,17,TRBJ2-2,TRBV7-8,TGTGCCAGCAGCCTGGGACTAGCGGGCGGAAGGACCGGGGAGCTGTTTTTT,CASSLGLAGGRTGELFF
-,few,14,TRBJ1-1,TRBV3-1,TGTGCCAGCAGCCAAGGGGGGACGGACACTGAAGCTTTCTTT,CASSQGGTDTEAFF
TRBD1,-,13,TRBJ1-1,TRBV28,TGTGCCAGCACAGGGGGAATGAACACTGAAGCTTTCTTT,CASTGGMNTEAFF
TRBD1,-,15,TRBJ1-1,TRBV20-1,TGCAGTGCTCCATCAGGACAGGGAGTGAACACTGAAGCTTTCTTT,CSAPSGQGVNTEAFF
TRBD2,many,17,TRBJ2-5,TRBV6-5,TGTGCCAGCAGTTACTCCTTTGCGGGGACTAGCGAGGAGACCCAGTACTTC,CASSYSFAGTSEETQYF
-,many,14,TRBJ1-5,TRBV20-1,TGCAGTGCCAAGAGGGGGGGCGCGGGTCAGCCCCAGCATTTT,CSAKRGGAGQPQHF
TRBD1,many,14,TRBJ1-1,TRBV28,TGTGCCAGCAGTTTATCGGGAAAGGGGACAGGTGCTTTCTTT,CASSLSGKGTGAFF
TRBD1,many,14,TRBJ2-7,TRBV7-9,TGTGCCAGCAGCTCAGGGGGCGCGTCCTACGAGCAGTACTTC,CASSSGGASYEQYF
-,many,14,TRBJ1-2,TRBV5-6,TGTGCCAGCAGCTTGGGTGGGGAGCGCTATGGCTACACCTTC,CASSLGGERYGYTF
TRBD1,many,15,TRBJ1-2,TRBV12-3/TRBV12-4,TGTGCCAGCAGTCCCCAGACAGGGGGCACGGGCGGCTACACCTTC,CASSPQTGGTGGYTF
-,many,14,TRBJ1-1,TRBV20-1,TGCAGTGCTAGAGATGTACGTCGGGGGACTGAAGCTTTCTTT,CSARDVRRGTEAFF
-,many,16,TRBJ2-5,TRBV19,TGTGCCAGTAGCCTCGGACTCCCCGGCGAGGGAGAGACCCAGTACTTC,CASSLGLPGEGETQYF
TRBD1,-,15,TRBJ1-6,TRBV3-1,TGTGCCAGCAGCCGAGACAGGGGTAGTAATTCACCCCTCCACTTT,CASSRDRGSNSPLHF
-,-,15,TRBJ2-7,TRBV7-9,TGTGCCAGCAGCTCCTCTAGCCGGAACCCCTACGAGCAGTACTTC,CASSSSSRNPYEQYF
TRBD1,many,15,TRBJ1-2,TRBV7-9,TGTGCCAGCACCCTGGGACAGAATCCAGTCTATGGCTACACCTTC,CASTLGQNPVYGYTF
-,-,16,TRBJ2-5,TRBV12-3/TRBV12-4,TGTGCCAGCAGAACAGCCGGAGCAGGGTCGTCAGAGACCCAGTACTTC,CASRTAGAGSSETQYF
-,many,14,TRBJ2-7,TRBV24-1,TGTGCCACCAGCAAGTCCGGCGGCGGTTACGAGCAGTACTTC,CATSKSGGGYEQYF
-,-,15,TRBJ2-7,TRBV6-5,TGTGCCAGCAGTTACTCGTCGGGGGCCCACTACGAGCAGTACTTC,CASSYSSGAHYEQYF
TRBD1,many,14,TRBJ2-7,TRBV11-2,TGTGCCAGCAGCCCCAGACAGGGAATCTACGAGCAGTACTTC,CASSPRQGIYEQYF
-,many,13,TRBJ1-5,TRBV6-1,TGTGCCAGCGACGACATTCGAAATCAGCCCCAGCATTTT,CASDDIRNQPQHF
-,many,13,TRBJ1-5,TRBV2,TGTGCCAGTGTGGGGGACCGTCATCAGCCCCAGCATTTT,CASVGDRHQPQHF
-,-,16,TRBJ1-3,TRBV6-5,TGTGCCAGCAGTTACCCCCCCCTGCAGGGGCGGAACACCATATATTTT,CASSYPPLQGRNTIYF
-,few,16,TRBJ2-2,TRBV27,TGTGCCAGCAGTTTATCTTTCAGGGGGGCCACCGGGGAGCTGTTTTTT,CASSLSFRGATGELFF
-,many,15,TRBJ1-1,TRBV28,TGTGCCAGCAGCCAACCCGGACTTAGGAACACTGAAGCTTTCTTT,CASSQPGLRNTEAFF